These 17 T cell receptor beta chains were all obtained from the same sample, sequenced in a study of long-term antiretroviral therapy in people with HIV. The authors ran the immunoSEQ assay, v3.0, at survey level. The table came from immunoSEQ multiplex PCR; TCRdb's copy has only in-frame clones and leaves some out. The sample lists 20,000 to 25,000 clones; around 76% were seen once. The sequencing used unsorted PBMCs, collected around 1.7 years before starting antiretroviral therapy. The receptors come from a woman between 40 and 55 years old with HIV.

The chain couples TRBV15 to TRBJ2-2; TRBD2 matches 9 bases. Germline values: CDR1 LNHNV, CDR2 YYDKDF (reference sequence). With 0 bases clipped from V and 0 bases from J, the junction kept 5 bases outside the gene matches. CDR3 length: 18 amino acids. The CDR3 sequence: CATSRDIGLATNTGELFF. CDR3 bases: TGTGCCACCAGCAGAGATATCGGACTAGCGACGAACACCGGGGAGCTGTTTTTT.

This chain joins TRBV5-1 and TRBJ1-3; D ambiguous. Trimming pared 0 bases from V and 8 bases from J, leaving 15 bases between. The CDR3 length is 15 residues. In germline, CDR1 is SGHRS, CDR2 YFSETQ. The CDR3 nucleotides read TGCGCCAGCAGCTTGGGGATCCTGGGAAGGGACACCATATATTTT. Its translation is CASSLGILGRDTIYF.

This chain uses TRBV7-2 with TRBJ2-7; 11 positions agree with TRBD2. V gave up 3 bases and J gave up 5 bases; unmatched junction bases: 3. Germline V gene data show CDR1 as SGHTA and CDR2 as FQGNSA. The CDR3 contains 14 residues. The CDR3 bases are TGTGCCAGCAGCTTCCTAGCGGGGGGCAACGAGCAGTACTTC. This encodes CASSFLAGGNEQYF.

This clone appeared a few times. This chain links TRBV6-6 with TRBJ2-5, with a tentative D call TRBD2 (7 bases). Germline CDR1 MNHNY, CDR2 SVGAGI (reference sequence). V was clipped by 11 bases and J by 4 bases, with 17 bases between them. The CDR3 has 13 residues. The CDR3 DNA follows: TGTGCCGGGGGCGGGGGAAGGGGAGAGACCCAGTACTTC. Protein product: CAGGGGRGETQYF.

The chain employs TRBV4-1 and TRBJ2-5; D may be TRBD2 (5 bases). Trimming stripped 4 bases from V and 5 bases from J, with 11 bases between. Germline V gene data show CDR1 as MGHRA and CDR2 as YSYEKL. The CDR3 runs 13 residues. The CDR3, as DNA: TGCGCCAGCAGCCGTATTGGGGAGGAGACCCAGTACTTC. It is translated as CASSRIGEETQYF.

The rearrangement uses TRBV6-6 and TRBJ2-7, with D perhaps assigned TRBD1 or TRBD2 (5 bases each). CDR3 length: 13 amino acids. The germline gives CDR1 MNHNY, CDR2 SVGAGI (reference sequence). Trimming took off 4 bases at V and 7 bases at J, with 14 bases between the two ends. In DNA, the CDR3 is TGTGCCAGCAGTTTGGGGACCGGATCGGAGCAGTACTTC. As protein: CASSLGTGSEQYF.

The sample holds a few counts of this clone. This chain links TRBV6-6 with TRBJ1-5, with TRBD1 as a possible D gene (5 bases). The CDR3 covers 16 residues. Germline assignment: CDR1 MNHNY and CDR2 SVGAGI (reference sequence). Trimming removed 2 bases at V and 6 bases at J, with 17 bases between. CDR3 in DNA: TGTGCCAGCAGTTACCCGTCGGGGGAATTAGGTCAGCCCCAGCATTTT. Protein: CASSYPSGELGQPQHF.

This chain joins TRBV4-1 and TRBJ1-1, with D perhaps matching TRBD1 (6 bases). Germline lookup yields CDR1 MGHRA and CDR2 YSYEKL. The CDR3 extends over 13 amino acids. V was pared by 5 bases and J by 11 bases, with 18 bases between. For the CDR3, the DNA is TGCGCCAGCAGCTTCGACAGGCCCGCATCTGCTTTCTTT. As protein: CASSFDRPASAFF.

This clone was seen more than once but under ten times. The chain employs TRBV5-1 and TRBJ2-7; D remains unclear. The CDR3 has 15 amino acids. The V and J ends lost 0 bases and 0 bases respectively, with 10 bases between them. In germline, CDR1 is SGHRS, CDR2 YFSETQ. DNA of the CDR3: TGCGCCAGCAGCTTGGATGGCGGTAGCTCCTACGAGCAGTACTTC. Residues: CASSLDGGSSYEQYF. Variable domain in full (rest from reference TRBV5-1 and TRBJ2-7): KAGVTQTPRYLIKTRGQQVTLSCSPISGHRSVSWYQQTPGQGLQFLFEYFSETQRNKGNFPGRFSGRQFSNSRSEMNVSTLELGDSALYLCASSLDGGSSYEQYFGPGTRLTVT.

J is TRBJ1-3 and V is TRBV10-3; weak D call: TRBD1 (6 bases). The CDR3 is 13 amino acids. In germline, CDR1 is ENHRY, CDR2 SYGVKD. The V and J ends lost 5 bases and 5 bases respectively, with 10 bases between them. The CDR3 loop reads CAISTDRRNTIYF. The CDR3 DNA sequence: TGTGCCATCAGTACGGACAGAAGAAACACCATATATTTT.

This clone appeared a single time. The chain links TRBV4-3 to TRBJ2-7; 9 bases fit TRBD1. The CDR3 sequence is 18 residues long. The V gene's germline CDR1 is LGHNA and CDR2 YSLEER. The V gene end was trimmed by 1 base and the J gene end by 2 bases; junction bases not matched to a gene: 12. CDR3 protein: CASSQGVDSGTGTYEQYF. The CDR3 nucleotides read TGCGCCAGCAGCCAAGGAGTAGATTCCGGGACAGGGACCTACGAGCAGTACTTC.

DNA for the CDR3: TGCAGCGTTGAGATGGGGCAAAGCGAGTACTTC. Protein product: CSVEMGQSEYF. V and J are TRBV29-1 and TRBJ2-7, with D tentatively TRBD1 (5 bases). The V gene's germline CDR1 is SQVTM and CDR2 ANQGSEA. The CDR3 extends over 11 amino acids. V was shortened by 3 bases and J by 11 bases, with 14 bases between the two germline ends.

This clone was counted once. This chain links TRBV6-1 with TRBJ2-2; a possible D gene is TRBD2 (6 bases). The length of the CDR3 is 14 residues. The V gene's germline CDR1 is MNHNS and CDR2 SASEGT. The ends were cut back, 8 bases at V and 5 bases at J, with 15 bases in the middle. The CDR3 DNA reads as TGTGCCAGCGTCCTCTCCGGGACTACCGGGGAGCTGTTTTTT. Its translation is CASVLSGTTGELFF.

This chain uses TRBV19 with TRBJ2-2, with TRBD1 matching 7 bases. Germline V gene sequence: CDR1 LNHDA, CDR2 SQIVND (reference sequence). The CDR3 is 15 amino acids. V lost 3 bases, J lost 4 bases, and 5 bases stayed unmatched. The CDR3 DNA is TGTGCCAGTAGTATTGGGACAGTCGGCACCGGGGAGCTGTTTTTT. Translating it yields CASSIGTVGTGELFF. Full variable domain (outside the CDR3, taken from reference TRBV19 and TRBJ2-2): DGGITQSPKYLFRKEGQNVTLSCEQNLNHDAMYWYRQDPGQGLRLIYYSQIVNDFQKGDIAEGYSVSREKKESFPLTVTSAQKNPTAFYLCASSIGTVGTGELFFGEGSRLTVL.

This clone has just a few counts. This chain connects TRBV7-2 to TRBJ1-1, with 8 bases aligning to TRBD1. Losses at the gene ends were 2 bases for V and 2 bases for J; bases not matched to a gene: 4. The V gene's germline CDR1 is SGHTA and CDR2 FQGNSA. The CDR3 runs to 15 residues. CDR3 loop: CASSLFGQGNTEAFF. CDR3 DNA: TGTGCCAGCAGCTTATTCGGACAGGGTAACACTGAAGCTTTCTTT. Combining the CDR3 with reference TRBV7-2 and TRBJ1-1 gives the whole variable domain GAGVSQSPSNKVTEKGKDVELRCDPISGHTALYWYRQSLGQGLEFLIYFQGNSAPDKSGLPSDRFSAERTGGSVSTLTIQRTQQEDSAVYLCASSLFGQGNTEAFFGQGTRLTVV.

This chain joins TRBV5-8 and TRBJ1-2, with D perhaps TRBD1 (5 bases). Between the trimmed V and J ends, which lost 2 bases and 2 bases, there was a span of 7 bases. CDR3 length equals 13 residues. Germline assignment: CDR1 SGHTS and CDR2 YDEGEE. Here the CDR3 DNA reads TGTGCCAGCAGCTTAGACAGCAACTATGGCTACACCTTC. Its translation is CASSLDSNYGYTF.

This clone was seen a single time. V gene TRBV7-9 combines with J gene TRBJ2-5, with D maybe TRBD2 (6 bases). CDR1 and CDR2 from the germline V gene are SEHNR and FQNEAQ (reference sequence). V was clipped by 5 bases and J by 2 bases, with 21 bases between them. This CDR3 region has 17 residues. The CDR3 DNA sequence: TGTGCCAGCAGCCTTCCAAACGTCGGTAGCGGACAAGAGACCCAGTACTTC. This gives the protein CASSLPNVGSGQETQYF.